The 28 T cell receptor beta chains below come from one sample, sequenced in a study of blood T cell repertoires in COVID-19. This table comes from immunoSEQ multiplex PCR, and its TCRdb copy is limited to in-frame clones, with some not included. The sample has about 270,000 clones, 88% seen once. Sequencing input: PBMCs or T cells enriched from blood (not recorded which). All receptors come from a woman aged 45-59 years who had recovered from COVID-19.

In nucleotides, the CDR3 is TGTGCCAGTAGACGCAGGGGTCCCACAGATACGCAGTATTTT. Protein product: CASRRRGPTDTQYF. The rearrangement joins TRBV19 to TRBJ2-3, with D perhaps matching TRBD1 (6 bases). The CDR3 is made up of 14 amino acids. The germline V gene encodes CDR1 LNHDA and CDR2 SQIVND (reference sequence). V lost 6 bases, J lost 2 bases, and 12 bases lay in between.

The rearrangement joins TRBV28 to TRBJ1-1; TRBD1 might be the D (6 bases). Trimming pared 6 bases from V and 7 bases from J, leaving 12 bases between. Germline V gene data show CDR1 as MDHEN and CDR2 as SYDVKM. The CDR3 is made up of 12 amino acids. CDR3 sequence (DNA): TGTGCCAGCAGGAGGGACATAATTGAAGCTTTCTTT. Its translation: CASRRDIIEAFF.

This chain links TRBV7-9 with TRBJ1-2; unclear D gene. V was cut by 3 bases and J by 0 bases, with 5 bases left in between. Germline CDR1 and CDR2: SEHNR and FQNEAQ (reference sequence). This CDR3 spans 13 amino acids. The CDR3 coding sequence is TGTGCCAGCAGCTTCCCCACTAACTATGGCTACACCTTC. This gives the protein CASSFPTNYGYTF.

This chain uses TRBV18 with TRBJ2-6, with D tentatively TRBD1 (5 bases). The CDR3 is 18 amino acids. Germline CDR1 KGHSH, CDR2 LQKENI. V was cut by 2 bases and J by 0 bases, with 14 bases left in between. CDR3 nucleotide sequence: TGTGCCAGCTCACCAGTTGACAGCCTTGGCTCTGGGGCCAACGTCCTGACTTTC. Amino acid sequence: CASSPVDSLGSGANVLTF.

This clone was picked up many times. This chain connects TRBV19 to TRBJ1-5; 9 bases fit TRBD1. Germline-derived CDR1 and CDR2 are LNHDA and SQIVND (reference sequence). The CDR3 covers 14 residues. Trimming at V came to 3 bases and at J to 5 bases, leaving 2 bases not matched to a gene. CDR3 DNA sequence: TGTGCCAGTAGTATCAGGACAGGGGATCAGCCCCAGCATTTT. Translation gives CASSIRTGDQPQHF.

The genes are TRBV9 and TRBJ2-1; 11 bases line up with TRBD2. Losses at the gene ends were 4 bases for V and 7 bases for J; bases not matched to a gene: 7. The CDR3 totals 15 residues. Germline CDR1 and CDR2: SGDLS and YYNGEE. The CDR3 bases are TGTGCCAGCAGCAGTCTAGCGGGAGGCGGTAATGAGCAGTTCTTC. Translating gives CASSSLAGGGNEQFF.

The V and J genes are TRBV7-9 and TRBJ2-1; 7 bases are a match to TRBD2. The germline gives CDR1 SEHNR, CDR2 FQNEAQ (reference sequence). The CDR3 is 13 residues long. V was clipped by 4 bases and J by 6 bases; unmatched bases: 3. The CDR3 nucleotides are TGTGCCAGCAGCTCTACTAGCGCCAATGAGCAGTTCTTC. The encoded protein is CASSSTSANEQFF.

The chain couples TRBV3-1 (or the pseudogene TRBV3-2) to TRBJ2-7; tentatively, D is TRBD1 (6 bases). The CDR3 runs to 16 residues. Germline values: CDR1 LGHDT, CDR2 YNNKEL (reference sequence). V lost 2 bases and J lost 2, with 16 bases in between. The CDR3 DNA reads TGTGCCAGCAGCCAATTAGGGGGAACCAAAACCTACGAGCAGTACTTC. Translation: CASSQLGGTKTYEQYF.

The rearrangement uses TRBV3-1 (or the pseudogene TRBV3-2) and TRBJ2-6, with D unresolved. The V end was cut by 7 bases, the J end by 2 bases, with 6 bases between. This CDR3 comprises 13 residues. Per the germline V gene, CDR1 is LGHDT and CDR2 is YNNKEL (reference sequence). CDR3 loop: CASTVAGANVLTF. The CDR3 DNA follows: TGTGCCAGCACGGTTGCTGGGGCCAACGTCCTGACTTTC.

The chain carries TRBV12-3 or TRBV12-4 and TRBJ1-2; D gene unclear. V lost 6 bases to trimming and J lost 10 bases, with 15 bases between them. CDR3 size: 12 residues. CDR3 residues: CASSPGVGAYTF. CDR3 DNA: TGTGCCAGCAGCCCCGGGGTGGGAGCCTACACCTTC.

There are a few counts of this clone. The chain joins TRBV5-6 to TRBJ1-1; 9 bases are a match to TRBD1. CDR1 is SGHDT, CDR2 YYEEEE, per germline. The length of the CDR3 is 16 residues. After removal of 3 bases from V and 6 bases from J, the junction contained 12 bases not matched to a gene. Here the CDR3 reads CASSSPDTGGIPEAFF. DNA for the CDR3: TGTGCCAGCAGCTCACCTGACACAGGGGGCATCCCTGAAGCTTTCTTT.

This clone has ten or more counts. The chain combines TRBV11-3 with TRBJ2-3; D not certain. The CDR3 has 14 residues. Germline V gene data show CDR1 as SGHNT and CDR2 as YENEEA. V dropped 0 bases and J dropped 2 bases, with 6 bases sitting between them. CDR3 bases: TGTGCCAGCAGCTTAGAGGCTGACACAGATACGCAGTATTTT. Translated, it gives CASSLEADTDTQYF. Filled out from reference TRBV11-3 and TRBJ2-3, the complete variable domain reads EAGVVQSPRYKIIEKKQPVAFWCNPISGHNTLYWYLQNLGQGPELLIRYENEEAVDDSQLPKDRFSAERLKGVDSTLKIQPAELGDSAVYLCASSLEADTDTQYFGPGTRLTVL.

The chain is built from TRBV28 and TRBJ1-2; no clear D. Germline V gives CDR1 MDHEN, CDR2 SYDVKM. Trimming left V 6 bases short and J 1 base short, with 6 bases between. This CDR3 region has 12 residues. The CDR3 DNA reads as TGTGCCAGCAGCCAGGTTAACTATGGCTACACCTTC. It specifies CASSQVNYGYTF.

V and J are TRBV4-1 and TRBJ2-5; TRBD2 aligns across 11 bases. The ends lost 1 base at V and 2 bases at J; junction bases unmatched: 6. The CDR3 spans 17 residues. CDR1 is MGHRA and CDR2 is YSYEKL in the germline V gene. This chain's CDR3 is CASSQAGLAGRQETQYF. The CDR3, as DNA: TGCGCCAGCAGCCAAGCAGGACTAGCGGGCCGGCAAGAGACCCAGTACTTC.

The gene calls are TRBV7-2 and TRBJ1-1; the D gene is possibly TRBD1 (5 bases). Looked up from germline, CDR1 is SGHTA and CDR2 is FQGNSA. The germline V and J ends were trimmed by 2 bases and 0 bases, with 10 bases remaining between them. The CDR3 runs 15 residues. The DNA of the CDR3 is TGTGCCAGCAGCTTAAGTTGGACATTGAACACTGAAGCTTTCTTT. Amino acids: CASSLSWTLNTEAFF.

V is TRBV18 and J is TRBJ1-4, with a weak D call TRBD1 (5 bases). Germline CDR1 and CDR2: KGHSH and LQKENI. Trimming pared 5 bases from V and 7 bases from J, leaving 11 bases between. The CDR3 is 13 residues long. The CDR3 DNA sequence: TGTGCCAGCTCAGCCAGGGTAACTGAAAAACTGTTTTTT. As protein: CASSARVTEKLFF. Complete variable domain (other parts from reference TRBV18 and TRBJ1-4): NAGVMQNPRHLVRRRGQEARLRCSPMKGHSHVYWYRQLPEEGLKFMVYLQKENIIDESGMPKERFSAEFPKEGPSILRIQQVVRGDSAAYFCASSARVTEKLFFGSGTQLSVL.

This chain connects TRBV28 to TRBJ2-7; 10 bases map to TRBD1. V lost 7 bases to trimming and J lost 5 bases; unmatched junction nucleotides: 8. CDR3 length: 14 residues. Per the germline V gene, CDR1 is MDHEN and CDR2 is SYDVKM. The CDR3 region is CASNDRGLGDEQYF. The CDR3 coding sequence is TGTGCCAGCAACGACAGGGGGCTTGGGGACGAGCAGTACTTC.

This clone was counted once. The chain links TRBV5-6 to TRBJ1-1, with 9 bases lining up with TRBD1. The CDR3 has 16 residues. CDR1 and CDR2 from the germline V gene are SGHDT and YYEEEE. Unmatched junction bases numbered 4, after V lost 1 base and J lost 0 bases. CDR3 in amino acids: CASSLFTGGLNTEAFF. Here the CDR3 DNA reads TGTGCCAGCAGCTTGTTTACAGGGGGCTTGAACACTGAAGCTTTCTTT.

The chain uses TRBV6-4 and TRBJ1-1; the D gene is possibly TRBD1 (6 bases). V was pared by 6 bases and J by 5 bases, with 16 bases between. The CDR3 is made up of 14 amino acids. Per the germline V gene, CDR1 is MRHNA and CDR2 is SNTAGT. The CDR3: CASREDQGRTEAFF. DNA for the CDR3: TGTGCCAGCAGAGAAGATCAGGGGCGAACTGAAGCTTTCTTT.

The CDR3 region is CASSLTQKASEQFF. DNA of the CDR3: TGTGCCAGCAGCTTAACACAGAAGGCTTCTGAGCAGTTCTTC. The chain recombines TRBV7-3 with TRBJ2-1; no clear D gene. The CDR3 has 14 amino acids. V was clipped by 0 bases and J by 9 bases, with 12 bases between them. Germline-derived CDR1 and CDR2 are SGHTA and FQGTGA.

The chain links TRBV7-2 to TRBJ1-2; D gene ambiguous. Germline loops: CDR1 SGHTA, CDR2 FQGNSA. V was clipped by 1 base and J by 7 bases, with 13 bases between them. This CDR3 has 14 amino acids. The CDR3 coding sequence is TGTGCCAGCAGCTTAGGTCCGGGGAAGGGTGGCTACACCTTC. Amino acids: CASSLGPGKGGYTF.

This clone was seen more than once but under ten times. The chain links TRBV19 to TRBJ2-1, with 12 nucleotides matching TRBD2. Trimming at V came to 3 bases and at J to 8 bases, leaving 5 bases not matched to a gene. The CDR3 extends over 15 amino acids. The germline CDR1 and CDR2 sequences are LNHDA and SQIVND (reference sequence). The CDR3 spells CASSMSSGRAYEQFF. The DNA for the CDR3 is TGTGCCAGTAGTATGTCTAGCGGGAGGGCCTATGAGCAGTTCTTC.

The V gene is TRBV7-2, the J gene TRBJ1-4; D is possibly TRBD1 (6 bases). Per the germline V gene, CDR1 is SGHTA and CDR2 is FQGNSA. The CDR3 extends over 17 amino acids. Trimming removed 1 base from V and 7 bases from J, with 19 bases in between. The CDR3 reads CASSLVGRGTLREKLFF. The CDR3 coding sequence is TGTGCCAGCAGCTTAGTCGGCAGGGGAACCCTCCGTGAAAAACTGTTTTTT.

The J gene is TRBJ2-1, the V gene TRBV18; TRBD1 matches 7 bases. The V gene end was trimmed by 2 bases and the J gene end by 4 bases; junction bases not matched to a gene: 2. The CDR3 contains 14 residues. The germline CDR1 and CDR2 sequences are KGHSH and LQKENI. The CDR3 DNA reads TGTGCCAGCTCACCAGGGACAGATTACAATGAGCAGTTCTTC. As protein: CASSPGTDYNEQFF.

The chain employs TRBV5-5 and TRBJ2-2; 7 bases agree with TRBD2. Trimming took 2 bases from V and 7 from J; bases not matched to a gene: 11. In germline, CDR1 is SGHKS, CDR2 YYEKEE (reference sequence). The CDR3 loop spans 16 amino acids. CDR3 region: CASSFSARREVGELFF. The CDR3 bases are TGTGCCAGCAGCTTTTCTGCCCGCCGGGAGGTCGGGGAGCTGTTTTTT.

The J gene is TRBJ2-1, the V gene TRBV28; 8 bases fit TRBD2. The CDR3 has 15 residues. CDR1 and CDR2 from the germline V gene are MDHEN and SYDVKM. Trimming removed 3 bases from V and 0 bases from J; junction bases left unmatched: 1. The CDR3 nucleotides read TGTGCCAGCAGTTTTGCGGGAGGCTCCTACAATGAGCAGTTCTTC. Its translation is CASSFAGGSYNEQFF.

The chain has TRBV29-1 and TRBJ2-3; perhaps TRBD2 as D (5 bases). Trimming removed 4 bases from V and 4 bases from J, with 18 bases in between. Germline-derived CDR1 and CDR2 are SQVTM and ANQGSEA. The CDR3 extends over 15 amino acids. The CDR3 DNA reads as TGCAGCGTTGGACCCCGCGCGGGCGGCTCAGATACGCAGTATTTT. Translation: CSVGPRAGGSDTQYF.

The rearrangement joins TRBV19 to TRBJ2-5; tentatively, D is TRBD2 (5 bases). The CDR3 spans 15 residues. Looked up from germline, CDR1 is LNHDA and CDR2 is SQIVND (reference sequence). V was shortened by 2 bases and J by 4 bases, with 14 bases between the two germline ends. For the CDR3, the DNA is TGTGCCAGTAGTATACGAGCCCATGGGAGAGAGACCCAGTACTTC. Translated: CASSIRAHGRETQYF.